This T cell receptor (beta chain) is drawn from a study of technical replicates of blood from four donors. Clones were sequenced by immunoSEQ multiplex PCR, and TCRdb holds only the in-frame ones, with some missing. The table lists under 90,000 clones, about 94% of them singletons. The V gene end was trimmed by 4 bases and the J gene end by 8 bases; junction bases not matched to a gene: 12. Germline V gene lookup returns CDR1 SGHDN and CDR2 FVKESK. CDR3 size: 15 residues. This clonotype was obtained from a human donor in good health. The chain recombines TRBV14 with TRBJ1-2, with TRBD1 identical over 8 bases. Sequencing was carried out using T cells isolated from PBMCs. DNA of the CDR3: TGTGCCAGCAGCCCCGGGACAGGCCTACCCCAAGGCTACACCTTC. Translated: CASSPGTGLPQGYTF. Based on the CDR3 plus reference TRBV14 and TRBJ1-2, the full variable domain is EAGVTQFPSHSVIEKGQTVTLRCDPISGHDNLYWYRRVMGKEIKFLLHFVKESKQDESGMPNNRFLAERTGGTYSTLKVQPAELEDSGVYFCASSPGTGLPQGYTFGSGTRLTVV.